The 7 T cell receptor beta chains below all came from one sample that was sequenced in a study of T cells in Graves' hyperthyroidism and ophthalmopathy. Amplified regions were TCR beta CDR3 sequences from RNA transcripts. The HTBI primer set drove a first-round RT-PCR of the TCR CDR3. Each CDR3 protein is one row after TCRdb ran MiXCR on the multiplex PCR reads. The sample has 300,000 to 400,000 distinct CDR3 sequences, 21% seen once. Sequenced sample: blood. The receptors come from a woman aged 45 to 65 with Graves' hyperthyroidism.

This clonotype occurred many times. V gene TRBV12-3 or TRBV12-4 combines with J gene TRBJ2-1; tentatively, D is TRBD1 or TRBD2 (5 bases each). Trimming shortened V by 5 bases and J by 9 bases, and 20 bases separated the two germline ends. CDR3 size: 15 residues. The CDR3 bases are TGTGCCAGCAGTCCGGGGACGGCGGGCAAGGGTGAGCAGTTCTTC. Protein: CASSPGTAGKGEQFF.

This clonotype was detected many times. The chain links TRBV27 to TRBJ2-5; unclear D gene. Germline CDR1 and CDR2: MNHEY and SMNVEV (reference sequence). This CDR3 region has 10 residues. The V and J ends lost 8 bases and 2 bases respectively, with 3 bases between them. The chain's CDR3 is CASHQETQYF. The CDR3 DNA sequence: TGTGCCAGCCATCAAGAGACCCAGTACTTC.

This clonotype was detected many times. V gene TRBV11-2 combines with J gene TRBJ1-1; D remains ambiguous. This CDR3 spans 13 amino acids. Trimming cost V 3 bases and J 0 bases, with 5 bases left between them. Germline V gene data show CDR1 as SGHAT and CDR2 as FQNNGV. CDR3 nucleotides: TGTGCCAGCAGCTTTCAGATGAACACTGAAGCTTTCTTT. Translation: CASSFQMNTEAFF.

This clonotype has at least ten counts. V is TRBV18 and J is TRBJ2-7, with D perhaps TRBD1 (6 bases). Trimming took off 6 bases at V and 6 bases at J, with 18 bases between the two ends. This CDR3 is built from 14 residues. Per the germline V gene, CDR1 is KGHSH and CDR2 is LQKENI. The CDR3 DNA reads TGTGCCAGCTCCCTTCCAGGGGTCACGAGCGAGCAGTACTTC. This sequence encodes CASSLPGVTSEQYF.

The CDR3 nucleotides are TGTGCCAGCAGTGTCTTACAGGGCCTTGGGGACACCGGGGAGCTGTTTTTT. This codes for CASSVLQGLGDTGELFF. V gene TRBV2 combines with J gene TRBJ2-2; maybe TRBD1 (6 bases). V lost 4 bases, J lost 3 bases, and 18 bases lay in between. Germline V gives CDR1 SNHLY, CDR2 FYNNEI. The CDR3 contains 17 residues. The whole variable domain, remainder taken from reference TRBV2 and TRBJ2-2, is EPEVTQTPSHQVTQMGQEVILRCVPISNHLYFYWYRQILGQKVEFLVSFYNNEISEKSEIFDDQFSVERPDGSNFTLKIRSTKLEDSAMYFCASSVLQGLGDTGELFFGEGSRLTVL.

At least ten counts were recorded for this clonotype. The V gene is TRBV2, the J gene TRBJ1-5; D gene unclear. V shed 1 base and J shed 0 bases, with 10 bases lying between them. Germline CDR1 and CDR2: SNHLY and FYNNEI. This CDR3 has 16 amino acids. CDR3 sequence reads: CASSEGPQNSNQPQHF. The DNA for the CDR3 is TGTGCCAGCAGTGAAGGCCCACAGAATAGCAATCAGCCCCAGCATTTT.

This clonotype appeared a few times. This chain links TRBV7-6 with TRBJ2-3; TRBD1 aligns across 7 bases. Germline trimming cut 2 bases from V and 3 bases from J; bases unmatched to any gene: 2. CDR3 length: 14 residues. The germline CDR1 and CDR2 sequences are SGHVS and FNYEAQ. CDR3 sequence reads: CASSLTGETDTQYF. In DNA, the CDR3 is TGTGCCAGCAGCTTAACAGGGGAGACAGATACGCAGTATTTT.